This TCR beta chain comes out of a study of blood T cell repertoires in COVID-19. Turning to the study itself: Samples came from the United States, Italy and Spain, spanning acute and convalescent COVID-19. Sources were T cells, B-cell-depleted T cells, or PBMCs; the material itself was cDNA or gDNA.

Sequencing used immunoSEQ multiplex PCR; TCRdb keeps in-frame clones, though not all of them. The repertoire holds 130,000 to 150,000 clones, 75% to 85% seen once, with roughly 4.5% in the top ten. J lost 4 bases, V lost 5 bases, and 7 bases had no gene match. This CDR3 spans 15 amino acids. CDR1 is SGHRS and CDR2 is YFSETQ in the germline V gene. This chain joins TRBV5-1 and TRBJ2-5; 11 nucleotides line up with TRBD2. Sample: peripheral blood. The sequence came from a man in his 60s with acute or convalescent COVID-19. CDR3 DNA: TGCGCCAGCAGTTTAGCGGGAGGGTTGAGAGAGACCCAGTACTTC. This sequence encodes CASSLAGGLRETQYF.